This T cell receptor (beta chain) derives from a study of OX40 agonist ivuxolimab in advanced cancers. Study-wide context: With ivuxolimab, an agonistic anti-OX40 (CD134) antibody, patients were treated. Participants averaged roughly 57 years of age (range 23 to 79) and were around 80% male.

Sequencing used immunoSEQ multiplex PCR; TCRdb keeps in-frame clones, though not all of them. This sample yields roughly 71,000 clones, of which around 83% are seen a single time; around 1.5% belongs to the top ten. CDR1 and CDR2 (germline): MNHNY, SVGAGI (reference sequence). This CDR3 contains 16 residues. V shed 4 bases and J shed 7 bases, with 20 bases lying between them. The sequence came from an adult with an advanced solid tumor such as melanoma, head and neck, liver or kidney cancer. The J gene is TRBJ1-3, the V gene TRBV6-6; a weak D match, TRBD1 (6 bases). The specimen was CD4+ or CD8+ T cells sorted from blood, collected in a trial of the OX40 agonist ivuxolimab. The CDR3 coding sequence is TGTGCCAGCAGTTCCCCAAGTGGGGGCGAGGGGAACACCATATATTTT. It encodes CASSSPSGGEGNTIYF.